Below, 13 T cell receptor beta chains from the same sample are listed, as sequenced in a study of cytomegalovirus exposure and HLA in healthy donors. Vbeta (60) and Jbeta (13) primers were used in the PCR. Clones were sequenced by immunoSEQ multiplex PCR, and TCRdb holds only the in-frame ones, with some missing. The sample lists 150,000 to 200,000 clones; roughly four fifths were seen once. The sequenced material came from PBMCs. These receptor sequences come from a woman aged 25 to 39 in good health and CMV-seropositive.

The V and J genes are TRBV30 and TRBJ1-5, with D uncertain. The CDR3 is 13 amino acids. Germline-derived CDR1 and CDR2 are GTSNPN and SVGIG (reference sequence). The V and J ends lost 1 base and 7 bases respectively, with 11 bases between them. The CDR3 DNA reads as TGTGCCTGGAGTGGAGGGTTGGACCAGCCCCAGCATTTT. It codes for CAWSGGLDQPQHF.

The chain couples TRBV6-1 to TRBJ1-1; D call uncertain. Germline CDR1 MNHNS, CDR2 SASEGT. V shed 3 bases and J shed 1 base, with 9 bases lying between them. The CDR3 has 14 amino acids. CDR3 coding DNA: TGTGCCAGCAGTGATATAGAGGGGAACACTGAAGCTTTCTTT. Its translation: CASSDIEGNTEAFF.

The rearrangement links TRBV25-1 to TRBJ1-2; no clear D gene. The V end was cut by 7 bases, the J end by 8 bases, with 14 bases between. There are 12 residues in the CDR3. Germline CDR1 MGHDK, CDR2 SYGVNS. The CDR3 region has the DNA TGTGCCAGCATCGGAGAGGAATGGGGCTACACCTTC. It translates to CASIGEEWGYTF.

The chain is built from TRBV6-1 and TRBJ1-3, with D possibly TRBD1 on 5 matching bases. This CDR3 spans 13 amino acids. Trimming took off 8 bases at V and 3 bases at J, with 11 bases between the two ends. Germline V gene data show CDR1 as MNHNS and CDR2 as SASEGT. The DNA for the CDR3 is TGTGCCAGCCAGGAGGGGCTTGGAAACACCATATATTTT. It yields the protein CASQEGLGNTIYF.

This chain connects TRBV9 to TRBJ2-3; the D gene is possibly TRBD1 (5 bases). The CDR3 covers 16 residues. V shed 4 bases and J shed 1 base, with 16 bases lying between them. Germline V gene sequence: CDR1 SGDLS, CDR2 YYNGEE. The CDR3 protein is CASSPSASRGTDTQYF. The CDR3 DNA reads as TGTGCCAGCAGCCCCTCCGCCAGCAGGGGCACAGATACGCAGTATTTT.

The rearrangement joins TRBV13 to TRBJ1-2; TRBD1 is a possible D gene (6 bases). The germline CDR1 and CDR2 sequences are PRHDT and FYEKMQ (reference sequence). V lost 4 bases, J lost 3 bases, and 21 bases lay in between. The CDR3 is 17 residues long. The CDR3 loop reads CASSSPLGGLEDYGYTF. The CDR3 DNA sequence: TGTGCCAGCAGCTCCCCGTTGGGGGGGCTGGAGGACTATGGCTACACCTTC.

The CDR3 sequence: CSVGTGHEQYF. The DNA for the CDR3 is TGCAGCGTGGGGACAGGGCACGAGCAGTACTTC. V usage is TRBV29-1 and J usage is TRBJ2-7, with 9 bases aligning to TRBD1. The CDR3 runs to 11 residues. Trimming at V came to 6 bases and at J to 5 bases, leaving 2 bases not matched to a gene. Germline CDR1 SQVTM, CDR2 ANQGSEA.

This clone has only a few counts. The chain uses TRBV4-3 and TRBJ2-1, with D perhaps matching TRBD2 (6 bases). Trimming cost V 5 bases and J 2 bases, with 7 bases left between them. This CDR3 region has 13 residues. In germline, CDR1 is LGHNA, CDR2 YSLEER. Written as DNA, the CDR3 is TGCGCCAGCAGCTGGGGGGCCTACAATGAGCAGTTCTTC. It is translated as CASSWGAYNEQFF.

The chain uses TRBV7-2 and TRBJ1-1; D possibly corresponds to TRBD1 (6 bases). In germline, CDR1 is SGHTA, CDR2 FQGNSA. This CDR3 is built from 12 residues. Trimming pared 2 bases from V and 11 bases from J, leaving 12 bases between. CDR3: CASSLTGLDAFF. The CDR3 bases are TGTGCCAGCAGCTTAACAGGGTTAGATGCTTTCTTT. The entire variable domain, with the rest obtained from reference TRBV7-2 and TRBJ1-1, is as follows: GAGVSQSPSNKVTEKGKDVELRCDPISGHTALYWYRQSLGQGLEFLIYFQGNSAPDKSGLPSDRFSAERTGGSVSTLTIQRTQQEDSAVYLCASSLTGLDAFFGQGTRLTVV.

The V call is TRBV5-4, the J call TRBJ1-1; 7 bases agree with TRBD1. This CDR3 region has 13 residues. The germline V gene has CDR1 SGHNT and CDR2 YYREEE (reference sequence). The J segment lost 7 bases and the V segment lost 3 bases, leaving 6 bases of the junction unmatched. CDR3 protein: CASSSGQAVEAFF. DNA for the CDR3: TGTGCCAGCAGCTCAGGACAGGCGGTTGAAGCTTTCTTT. Complete variable domain (other parts from reference TRBV5-4 and TRBJ1-1): ETGVTQSPTHLIKTRGQQVTLRCSSQSGHNTVSWYQQALGQGPQFIFQYYREEENGRGNFPPRFSGLQFPNYSSELNVNALELDDSALYLCASSSGQAVEAFFGQGTRLTVV.

The rearrangement joins TRBV5-1 to TRBJ1-1; 9 positions agree with TRBD1. This CDR3 spans 17 amino acids. V trimming: 4 bases; J trimming: 3 bases; junction bases outside the gene matches: 13. Looked up from germline, CDR1 is SGHRS and CDR2 is YFSETQ. The CDR3 nucleotides are TGCGCCAGCAGCGTAACCGGGACAGGGACCGGTTACACTGAAGCTTTCTTT. It yields the protein CASSVTGTGTGYTEAFF.

In its sample, this clone was seen a few times. This chain links TRBV7-9 with TRBJ2-3; 9 bases map to TRBD1. V was clipped by 5 bases and J by 3 bases; unmatched bases: 3. Germline V lookup: CDR1 SEHNR, CDR2 FQNEAQ (reference sequence). There are 14 residues in the CDR3. This CDR3 is CASSRDRETDTQYF. The DNA for the CDR3 is TGTGCCAGCAGCCGGGACAGGGAGACAGATACGCAGTATTTT.

The chain links TRBV7-8 to TRBJ1-1; 11 nucleotides line up with TRBD1. V trimming: 8 bases; J trimming: 5 bases; junction bases outside the gene matches: 7. The CDR3 loop spans 14 amino acids. Germline V gene lookup returns CDR1 SGHVS and CDR2 FQNEAQ. This chain's CDR3 is CASGRDRGSTEAFF. DNA for the CDR3: TGTGCCAGCGGACGGGACAGGGGGTCGACTGAAGCTTTCTTT.